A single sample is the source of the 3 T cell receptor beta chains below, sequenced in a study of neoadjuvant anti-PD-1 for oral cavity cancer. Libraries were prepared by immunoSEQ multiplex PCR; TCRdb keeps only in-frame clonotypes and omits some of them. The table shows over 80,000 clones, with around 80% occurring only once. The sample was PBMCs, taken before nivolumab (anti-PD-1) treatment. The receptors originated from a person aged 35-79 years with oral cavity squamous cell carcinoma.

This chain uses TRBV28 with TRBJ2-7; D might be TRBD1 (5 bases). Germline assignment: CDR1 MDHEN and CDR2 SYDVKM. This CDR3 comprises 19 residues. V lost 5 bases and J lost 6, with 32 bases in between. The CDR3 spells CASSPTPPPNSAVRGEQYF. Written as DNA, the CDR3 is TGTGCCAGCAGTCCAACCCCCCCTCCGAATAGTGCCGTAAGGGGCGAGCAGTACTTC.

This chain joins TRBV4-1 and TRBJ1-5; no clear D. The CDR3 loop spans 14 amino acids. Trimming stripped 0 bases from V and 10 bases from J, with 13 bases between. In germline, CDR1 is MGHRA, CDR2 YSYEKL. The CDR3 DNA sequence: TGCGCCAGCAGCCAAGATTTGACGGTCGTCCCCCAGCATTTT. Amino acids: CASSQDLTVVPQHF.

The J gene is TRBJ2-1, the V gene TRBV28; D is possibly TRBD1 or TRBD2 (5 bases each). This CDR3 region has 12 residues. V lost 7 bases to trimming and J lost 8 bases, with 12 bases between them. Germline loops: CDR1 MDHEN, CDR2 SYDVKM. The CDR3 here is CASTVMGDEQFF. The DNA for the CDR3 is TGTGCCAGCACGGTGATGGGGGATGAGCAGTTCTTC. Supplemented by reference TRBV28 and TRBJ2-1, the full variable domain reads DVKVTQSSRYLVKRTGEKVFLECVQDMDHENMFWYRQDPGLGLRLIYFSYDVKMKEKGDIPEGYSVSREKKERFSLILESASTNQTSMYLCASTVMGDEQFFGPGTRLTVL.